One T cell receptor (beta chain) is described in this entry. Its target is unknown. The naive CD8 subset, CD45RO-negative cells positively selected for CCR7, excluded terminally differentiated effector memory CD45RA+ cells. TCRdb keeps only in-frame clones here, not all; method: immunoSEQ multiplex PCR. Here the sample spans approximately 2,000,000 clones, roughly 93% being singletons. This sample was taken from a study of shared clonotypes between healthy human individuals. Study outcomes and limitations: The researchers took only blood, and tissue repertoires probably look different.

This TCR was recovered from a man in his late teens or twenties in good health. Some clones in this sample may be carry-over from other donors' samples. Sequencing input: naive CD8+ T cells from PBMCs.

The CDR3 sequence: CASSNRDRGFGYGYTF. CDR3 DNA sequence: TGTGCCAGCAGCAACCGGGACAGGGGCTTCGGCTATGGCTACACCTTC. The chain links TRBV9 to TRBJ1-2; the match to TRBD1 covers 10 bases. CDR1 SGDLS and CDR2 YYNGEE come from the germline V gene. Trimming removed 4 bases from V and 4 bases from J; junction bases left unmatched: 10. The CDR3 contains 16 residues.